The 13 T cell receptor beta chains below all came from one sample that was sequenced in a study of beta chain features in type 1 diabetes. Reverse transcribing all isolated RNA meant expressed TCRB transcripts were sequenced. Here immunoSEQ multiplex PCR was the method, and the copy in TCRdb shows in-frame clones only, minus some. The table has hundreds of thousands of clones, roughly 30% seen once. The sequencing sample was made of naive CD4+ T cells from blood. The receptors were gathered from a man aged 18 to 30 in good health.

For the CDR3, the DNA is TGTGCCAGCAGCTTAGCGTGGGAAGCTGAAGCTTTCTTT. Its translation: CASSLAWEAEAFF. The chain employs TRBV7-2 and TRBJ1-1, with D uncertain. The CDR3 sequence is 13 residues long. Trimming shortened V by 0 bases and J by 6 bases, and 8 bases separated the two germline ends. Germline V gives CDR1 SGHTA, CDR2 FQGNSA.

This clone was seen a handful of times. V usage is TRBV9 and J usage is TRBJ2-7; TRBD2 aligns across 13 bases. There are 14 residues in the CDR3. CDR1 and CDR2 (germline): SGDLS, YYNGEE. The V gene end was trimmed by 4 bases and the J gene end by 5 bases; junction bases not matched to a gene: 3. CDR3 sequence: CASSPGLAGDEQYF. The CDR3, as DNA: TGTGCCAGCAGCCCAGGACTAGCGGGAGACGAGCAGTACTTC.

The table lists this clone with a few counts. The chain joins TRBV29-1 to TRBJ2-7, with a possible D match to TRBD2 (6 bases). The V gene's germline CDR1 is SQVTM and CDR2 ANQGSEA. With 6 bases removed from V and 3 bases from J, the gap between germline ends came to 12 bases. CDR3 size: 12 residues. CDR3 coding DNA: TGCAGCGTCCGGGACTTACTCTACGAGCAGTACTTC. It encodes CSVRDLLYEQYF.

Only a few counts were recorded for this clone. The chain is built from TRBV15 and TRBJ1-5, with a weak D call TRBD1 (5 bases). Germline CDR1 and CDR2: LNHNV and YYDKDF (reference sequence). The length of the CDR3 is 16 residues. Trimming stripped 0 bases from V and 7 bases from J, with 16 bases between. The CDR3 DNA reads TGTGCCACCAGCAGAGATGGGGCAGGGCCAGGGCAGCCCCAGCATTTT. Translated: CATSRDGAGPGQPQHF.

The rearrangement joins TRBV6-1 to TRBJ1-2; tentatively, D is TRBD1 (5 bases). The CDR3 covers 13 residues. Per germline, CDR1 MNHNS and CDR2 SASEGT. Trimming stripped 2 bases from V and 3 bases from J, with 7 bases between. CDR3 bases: TGTGCCAGCAGTGAACAGGGCGACTATGGCTACACCTTC. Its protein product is CASSEQGDYGYTF.

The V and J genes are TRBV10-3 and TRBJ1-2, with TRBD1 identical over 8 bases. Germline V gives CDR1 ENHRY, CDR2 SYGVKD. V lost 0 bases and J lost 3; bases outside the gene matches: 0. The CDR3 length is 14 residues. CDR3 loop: CAISESTGDYGYTF. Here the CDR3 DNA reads TGTGCCATCAGTGAGTCGACAGGGGACTATGGCTACACCTTC.

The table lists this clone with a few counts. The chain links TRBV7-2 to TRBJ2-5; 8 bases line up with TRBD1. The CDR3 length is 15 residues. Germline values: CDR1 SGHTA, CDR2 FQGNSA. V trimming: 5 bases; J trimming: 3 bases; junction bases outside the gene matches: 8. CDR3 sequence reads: CASSLGAGGEETQYF. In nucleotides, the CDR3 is TGTGCCAGCAGCCTCGGAGCAGGGGGCGAAGAGACCCAGTACTTC.

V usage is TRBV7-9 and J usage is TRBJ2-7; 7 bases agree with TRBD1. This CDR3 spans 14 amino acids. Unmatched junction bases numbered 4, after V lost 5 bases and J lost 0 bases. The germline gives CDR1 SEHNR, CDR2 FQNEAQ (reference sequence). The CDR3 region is CASSPGTVSYEQYF. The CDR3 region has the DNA TGTGCCAGCAGCCCAGGGACAGTCTCCTACGAGCAGTACTTC.

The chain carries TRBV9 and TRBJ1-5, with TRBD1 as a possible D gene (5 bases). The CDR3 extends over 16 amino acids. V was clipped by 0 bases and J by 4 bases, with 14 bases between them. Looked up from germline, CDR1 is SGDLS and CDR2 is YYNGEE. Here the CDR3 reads CASSVAGAVPNQPQHF. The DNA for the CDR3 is TGTGCCAGCAGCGTAGCCGGGGCAGTACCTAATCAGCCCCAGCATTTT.

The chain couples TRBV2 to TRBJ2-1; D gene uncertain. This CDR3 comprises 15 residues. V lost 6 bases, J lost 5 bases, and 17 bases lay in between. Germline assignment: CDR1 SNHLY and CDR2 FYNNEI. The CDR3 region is CASSPGPPQNNEQFF. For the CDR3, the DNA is TGTGCCAGCAGCCCTGGACCCCCCCAGAACAATGAGCAGTTCTTC.

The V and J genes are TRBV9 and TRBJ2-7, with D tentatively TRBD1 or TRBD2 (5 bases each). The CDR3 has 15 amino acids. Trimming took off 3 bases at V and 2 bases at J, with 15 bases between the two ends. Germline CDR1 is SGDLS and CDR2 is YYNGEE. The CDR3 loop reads CASSARDRPTYEQYF. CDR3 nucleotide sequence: TGTGCCAGCAGCGCGAGGGACCGCCCCACCTACGAGCAGTACTTC.

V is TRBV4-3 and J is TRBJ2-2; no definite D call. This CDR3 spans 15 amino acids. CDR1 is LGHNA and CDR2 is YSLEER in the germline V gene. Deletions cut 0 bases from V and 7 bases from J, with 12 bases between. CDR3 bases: TGCGCCAGCAGCCAAGATACAAGTGCCATCGGGGAGCTGTTTTTT. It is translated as CASSQDTSAIGELFF.

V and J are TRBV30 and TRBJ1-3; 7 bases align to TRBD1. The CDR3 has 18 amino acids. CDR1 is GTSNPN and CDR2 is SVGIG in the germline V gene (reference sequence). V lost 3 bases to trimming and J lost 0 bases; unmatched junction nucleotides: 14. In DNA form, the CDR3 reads TGTGCCTGGAGAGATTCTACGGGACAGTCAGACTCTGGAAACACCATATATTTT. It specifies CAWRDSTGQSDSGNTIYF. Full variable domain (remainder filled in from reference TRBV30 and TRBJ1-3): SQTIHQWPATLVQPVGSPLSLECTVEGTSNPNLYWYRQAAGRGLQLLFYSVGIGQISSEVPQNLSASRPQDRQFILSSKKLLLSDSGFYLCAWRDSTGQSDSGNTIYFGEGSWLTVV.